Listed below are T cell receptor beta chains from one sample, sequenced in a study of T-cell reconstitution after alpha-beta-depleted transplantation in children. TCRdb independently ran MiXCR on the PCR reads; one entry per CDR3 protein. Among 700,000 to 850,000 distinct CDR3 sequences listed, less than 20% were seen once. The sequences come from PBMCs, mostly from graft donor cells, collected 360 days after TCRalphabeta/CD19-depleted stem cell transplant. The receptors stem from a male patient under 18 who had a stem cell transplant for acute lymphoblastic leukemia, so the T cells may come from the graft donor. CDR3s include the opening cysteine and the closing phenylalanine or tryptophan. A D gene is named only where the DNA matches it firmly. Part of the rows lack a size; the others show once, few, many or a class for expanded clones.

v_call	clone_size	d_call	j_call	cdr3_nt	cdr3_aa
TRBV5-1	many	NA	TRBJ1-6	TGCGCCAGCAGCTCGATTGGAAGCGGAAGTTCACCCCTCCACTTT	CASSSIGSGSSPLHF
TRBV7-2	many	NA	TRBJ2-3	TGTGCCAGCAGCCTCTGGGTGAGCACAGATACGCAGTATTTT	CASSLWVSTDTQYF
TRBV5-1	many	TRBD1	TRBJ2-1	TGCGCCAGCAGCACCGGGACAGGAGGTCCGGGTGAGCAGTTCTTC	CASSTGTGGPGEQFF
TRBV7-6	NA	NA	TRBJ2-3	TGTGCCAGCAGCTCCCTCGACCCCGATACGCAGTATTTT	CASSSLDPDTQYF
TRBV6-2/TRBV6-3	many	NA	TRBJ2-3	TGTGCCAGCAGTCCCGGCCTACCCGGGACAGATACGCAGTATTTT	CASSPGLPGTDTQYF
TRBV18	NA	NA	TRBJ2-1	TGTGCCAGCTCCCTCCAGTGGAATGAGCAGTTCTTC	CASSLQWNEQFF
TRBV2	few	NA	TRBJ2-1	TGTGCCAGCCTAAGAAAGCAGGAGCAGTTCTTC	CASLRKQEQFF
TRBV4-1	few	NA	TRBJ2-2	TGCGCCAGCAGCCATGGCAGGGGTAACACCGGGGAGCTGTTTTTT	CASSHGRGNTGELFF
TRBV5-1	NA	NA	TRBJ2-7	TGCGCCAGCAGCTTCGGACTATCGCGAAGATACGAGCAGTACTTC	CASSFGLSRRYEQYF
TRBV29-1	NA	NA	TRBJ1-1	TGCAGCGTTGGCCGGATGAGCACTGAAGCTTTCTTT	CSVGRMSTEAFF
TRBV12-3/TRBV12-4	few	NA	TRBJ2-7	TGTGCCAGCAGTTTAGTGTGGACAGACACCTACGAGCAGTACTTC	CASSLVWTDTYEQYF
TRBV20-1	NA	NA	TRBJ2-2	TGCAGTGCGCCGGGACGGAGCCTAAACACCGGGGAGCTGTTTTTT	CSAPGRSLNTGELFF
TRBV6-1	few	NA	TRBJ1-2	TGTGCCAGCAGTGACCCCTCAGGGGCGAACTATGGCTACACCTTC	CASSDPSGANYGYTF
TRBV4-1	NA	NA	TRBJ2-5	TGCGCCAGCAGCTACAGACTCATAGAGACCCAGTACTTC	CASSYRLIETQYF
TRBV5-1	NA	NA	TRBJ2-3	TGCGCCAGCAGCTTGGTGGTGACCCTTGGCACAGATACGCAGTATTTT	CASSLVVTLGTDTQYF
TRBV21-1	NA	NA	TRBJ2-7	TGTGCCAGCAGCAAATGTACCCCGGACAAAGCCTACGAGCAGTACTTC	CASSKCTPDKAYEQYF
TRBV20-1	NA	TRBD2	TRBJ2-1	TGCAGTGCTGATGGACTAGCGGGGTACAATGAGCAGTTCTTC	CSADGLAGYNEQFF
TRBV12-5	NA	TRBD1	TRBJ2-3	TGTGCTAGTGCTACGACAGGGGGCCCAGATACGCAGTATTTT	CASATTGGPDTQYF
TRBV20-1	few	NA	TRBJ2-3	TGCAGTGCTAGAGAGCGGCCATCCACCCCCGCAGATACGCAGTATTTT	CSARERPSTPADTQYF
TRBV5-1	few	NA	TRBJ2-5	TGCGCCAGCAACTCTCGGCCAAGTGGGTTCCGCGAGACCCAGTACTTC	CASNSRPSGFRETQYF
TRBV29-1	NA	TRBD1	TRBJ2-2	TGCAGCGTTGATCAGGGGGTGGCTACCGGGGAGCTGTTTTTT	CSVDQGVATGELFF
TRBV20-1	NA	NA	TRBJ2-1	TGCAGTGCTAGGGCTAGCCAGAGTCTTTACAATGAGCAGTTCTTC	CSARASQSLYNEQFF
TRBV28	few	TRBD2	TRBJ2-2	TGTGCCAGCAGCGAGCTAGCGGGCCGGACGAACACCGGGGAGCTGTTTTTT	CASSELAGRTNTGELFF
TRBV9	few	TRBD2	TRBJ2-7	TGTGCCAGCAGCGTAGGCGCCTTGCGGGAGTTCGACGAGCAGTACTTC	CASSVGALREFDEQYF
TRBV5-4	NA	TRBD2	TRBJ2-5	TGTGCCAGCAGTTGGGCCCTGACTAGCAGGAGTAGTATTGGAGAGACCCAGTACTTC	CASSWALTSRSSIGETQYF
TRBV5-1	few	NA	TRBJ2-7	TGCGCCAGCAGCTCCGGGGAATCCTCTCGCGAGCAGTACTTC	CASSSGESSREQYF
TRBV18	NA	NA	TRBJ2-7	TGTGCCAGCTCACCGCTGTTACTCTACGAGCAGTACTTC	CASSPLLLYEQYF
TRBV6-5	few	TRBD2	TRBJ2-3	TGTGCCAGCAGTTACTCGACTAGCGGGATGAGCACAGATACGCAGTATTTT	CASSYSTSGMSTDTQYF
TRBV12-3/TRBV12-4	once	NA	TRBJ2-7	TGTGCCAGCACTCAGGGTACCCTCTCCTACGAGCAGTACTTC	CASTQGTLSYEQYF
TRBV12-3/TRBV12-4	few	TRBD2	TRBJ2-5	TGTGCCAGCAGACCTACGGCCGGGACTAGCGGAGAGACCCAGTACTTC	CASRPTAGTSGETQYF
TRBV18	many	NA	TRBJ2-7	TGTGCCAGCAGCCCCTCGACCTACGAGCAGTACTTC	CASSPSTYEQYF
TRBV2	NA	NA	TRBJ2-3	TGTGCCAGCATTCTAGCCGGCCACACAGATACGCAGTATTTT	CASILAGHTDTQYF
TRBV5-1	NA	NA	TRBJ1-1	TGCGCCAGCAGCCCGGGGGGTAGGGGCACTGAAGCTTTCTTT	CASSPGGRGTEAFF
TRBV12-3/TRBV12-4	NA	NA	TRBJ2-3	TGTGCCAGCAGTTTAATACAGACTAGAATTTCGGTAGATACGCAGTATTTT	CASSLIQTRISVDTQYF
TRBV5-6	many	NA	TRBJ2-2	TGTGCCAGCAGCCCGGTGGGTAGAACCGGGGAGCTGTTTTTT	CASSPVGRTGELFF
TRBV9	NA	TRBD2	TRBJ2-1	TGTGCCAGCAGCGTAGGGGCGGGAGCGGTCCAGGGTGAGCAGTTCTTC	CASSVGAGAVQGEQFF
TRBV20-1	NA	TRBD2	TRBJ2-1	TGCAGTCGCCCGGGTCGGACCTTTTCTAGCGGGAGGATAGGGTCCTACAATGAGCAGTTCTTC	CSRPGRTFSSGRIGSYNEQFF
TRBV7-3	many	NA	TRBJ2-2	TGTGCCAGCAGCTTAGGCCCTGGGGAGCTGTTTTTT	CASSLGPGELFF
TRBV7-8	NA	NA	TRBJ2-1	TGTGCCAGCAGCTTTTGGGGGAAGGGAATAAACAATGAGCAGTTCTTC	CASSFWGKGINNEQFF
TRBV15	few	TRBD2	TRBJ2-2	TGTGCCACCAGCAGAGCCGGGACTACGGGCACCGGGGAGCTGTTTTTT	CATSRAGTTGTGELFF
TRBV27	NA	NA	TRBJ2-2	TGTGCCAGCAGTTTCCCACCCGGCCCGCTCACCGGGGAGCTGTTTTTT	CASSFPPGPLTGELFF
TRBV13	many	TRBD1	TRBJ1-1	TGTGCCAGCAGCTGTACCATGACAGGGAGGAACACTGAAGCTTTCTTT	CASSCTMTGRNTEAFF
TRBV5-8	NA	TRBD2	TRBJ2-3	TGTGCCAGCAGCGGACTAGCGGGAGCACCAGATACGCAGTATTTT	CASSGLAGAPDTQYF
TRBV27	many	TRBD2	TRBJ2-1	TGTGCCAGCACCCCAACACTAGCGGCCTACAATGAGCAGTTCTTC	CASTPTLAAYNEQFF
TRBV25-1	few	TRBD1	TRBJ2-5	TGTGCCGGCTCCGGACAGGGGCGAGAGACCCAGTACTTC	CAGSGQGRETQYF